This record looks at one T cell receptor (beta chain) sequence and its context. Antigen: not known. Through a sample-barcoded 5' primer and a J-beta primer mix, a second PCR was run for 7 to 11 cycles. Each TCR beta cDNA got a 12-nucleotide random molecular identifier. TCRdb reanalysed the 5' RACE reads using MiXCR and keeps one entry per CDR3 protein. The sample lists about 280,000 distinct CDR3 sequences; roughly 29% were seen once. The sample belongs to a study of blood T cells in healthy people across ages. Study-wide findings and caveats: For the donors, CMV status was unknown and possibly confounded expanded clonotype changes. Higher naive T cell percentage went strongly together with higher TCR beta diversity.

Investigators took about 9.1 milliliters of peripheral blood from every donor. Germline assignment: CDR1 SGHTA and CDR2 FQGTGA. This CDR3 region has 16 residues. With 4 bases removed from V and 0 bases from J, the gap between germline ends came to 12 bases. The V call is TRBV7-3, the J call TRBJ2-2; weak D call: TRBD1 (6 bases). The source material was blood. This clonotype originated in a woman between 70 and 85 years old in good health. CDR3 nucleotide sequence: TGTGCCAGCAGCTCCCAGGGGAGTACGAACACCGGGGAGCTGTTTTTT. Its protein is CASSSQGSTNTGELFF.